A selection of T cell receptor beta chains follows, all from one sample in a study of Ad26.COV2.S vaccination and SARS-CoV-2 variants. Method: immunoSEQ multiplex PCR; TCRdb's copy keeps in-frame clones and lacks some. This sample has around 450,000 clones, with 90% found just once. The sample consisted of peripheral blood, taken in a trial of Ad26.COV2.S vaccine versus placebo. These receptors originate from a person between 18 and 60 years old who received the Ad26.COV2.S COVID-19 vaccine or a placebo. CDR3s include the opening cysteine and the closing phenylalanine or tryptophan. A D gene is named only where the DNA matches it firmly. Only part of the rows carry a size: once, few, many, or a class if the clone is expanded.

TRBV7-2	.	TRBJ2-7	.	TGTGCCAGCAGCCTCGGCACGGGGCAGTACGAGCAGTACTTC	CASSLGTGQYEQYF
TRBV29-1	.	TRBJ2-2	TRBD2	TGCAGCGTTGTCAGCCCGGGAGGGGTGTCCGGGGAGCTGTTTTTT	CSVVSPGGVSGELFF
TRBV27	.	TRBJ2-7	.	TGTGCCAGCAGCCCGCCTAAGGTAGGGGTTCGGGGGTACGAGCAGTACTTC	CASSPPKVGVRGYEQYF
TRBV5-4	.	TRBJ1-2	.	TGTGCCAGCAGCAGACCCGGGAACTATGGCTACACCTTC	CASSRPGNYGYTF
TRBV6-6	.	TRBJ2-2	TRBD2	TGTGCCAGCAGTTTACCGGGAGGGGGGAACACCGGGGAGCTGTTTTTT	CASSLPGGGNTGELFF
TRBV7-9	.	TRBJ2-1	.	TGTGCCAGCAGCTTACAGAGCACTTACAATGAGCAGTTCTTC	CASSLQSTYNEQFF
TRBV7-8	once	TRBJ2-2	TRBD1	TGTGCCAGCAGCTTAGCGCTCAGGGGGCGCATTGACCGGGACACCGGGGAGCTGTTTTTT	CASSLALRGRIDRDTGELFF
TRBV2	.	TRBJ2-7	.	TGTGCCAGCAGCGAGGACAGCTCCTACGAGCAGTACTTC	CASSEDSSYEQYF
TRBV10-3	once	TRBJ2-1	.	TGTGCCATCACCCCTAGTCTGGGCAATGAGCAGTTCTTC	CAITPSLGNEQFF
TRBV18	few	TRBJ2-2	.	TGTGCCAGCTCACCTGTGGGCACCAACACCGGGGAGCTGTTTTTT	CASSPVGTNTGELFF
TRBV6-2/TRBV6-3	.	TRBJ2-7	.	TGTGCCAGCAGTCGCCTACAGTTAGACTCCTACGAGCAGTACTTC	CASSRLQLDSYEQYF
TRBV3-1/TRBV3-2	.	TRBJ2-4	.	TGTGCCAGCAGCCGCACGGAGAAAAACATTCAGTACTTC	CASSRTEKNIQYF
TRBV5-6	.	TRBJ2-3	TRBD2	TGTGCCAGCGACGGGGAGGGGCGGTTGAGCACAGATACGCAGTATTTT	CASDGEGRLSTDTQYF
TRBV4-2	.	TRBJ1-2	.	TGTGCCAGCAGCCAAGGGACTAGCGGGAACAGATATGGCTACACCTTC	CASSQGTSGNRYGYTF
TRBV20-1	.	TRBJ2-5	.	TGCAGTGCTAGTCCTCCCGGGCTCCAAGAGACCCAGTACTTC	CSASPPGLQETQYF
TRBV4-1	.	TRBJ2-7	TRBD2	TGCGCCAGCAGCCAAACAACGGGACTAGCGGGACAGTACTTC	CASSQTTGLAGQYF
TRBV6-5	.	TRBJ1-1	TRBD1	TGTGCCAGCAGTTACTCGTGGACAGGGGGCGACACTGAAGCTTTCTTT	CASSYSWTGGDTEAFF
TRBV18	.	TRBJ2-7	.	TGTGCCAGCTCCAGAAGGGGTTCGGAGCAGTACTTC	CASSRRGSEQYF
TRBV9	.	TRBJ2-1	.	TGTGCCAGCAGCGTAGCTTCGCAGGCATACGATGAGCAGTTCTTC	CASSVASQAYDEQFF
TRBV6-2/TRBV6-3	.	TRBJ2-1	.	TGTGCCAGCAGTTACTCCCCACAGGGTTCGGGCTTCTTC	CASSYSPQGSGFF
TRBV4-3	.	TRBJ1-2	TRBD1	TGCGCCAGCAGCCAAGACAGGGGGCAATGGAACTATGGCTACACCTTC	CASSQDRGQWNYGYTF
TRBV9	.	TRBJ1-4	.	TGTGCCAGCTCACGGAGGGGGGTACGTGAAAAACTGTTTTTT	CASSRRGVREKLFF
TRBV7-2	.	TRBJ1-2	TRBD1	TGTGCCAGCAGCTTAAGGGAGACCGGGACAGGAAACTATGGCTACACCTTC	CASSLRETGTGNYGYTF
TRBV6-2/TRBV6-3	few	TRBJ1-5	.	TGTGCCAGCAGTAAGGATTGGGGTCAGCCCCAGCATTTT	CASSKDWGQPQHF
TRBV10-3	.	TRBJ2-7	TRBD1	TGTGCCACCAACAGGGGGTGGTACGAGCAGTACTTC	CATNRGWYEQYF
TRBV7-8	.	TRBJ2-6	.	TGTGCCAGCAGCTTAATTCGCTCTGGGGCCAACGTCCTGACTTTC	CASSLIRSGANVLTF
TRBV6-5	.	TRBJ2-7	TRBD1	TGTGCCAGCAGTTCCCGGGACAGCTCCTACGAGCAGTACTTC	CASSSRDSSYEQYF
TRBV6-5	once	TRBJ1-1	.	TGTGCCAGCAGTTACTCTTCTGCGGGCGAGAACACTGAAGCTTTCTTT	CASSYSSAGENTEAFF
TRBV28	.	TRBJ2-1	TRBD2	TGTGCCAGCAACTGGGCTAGCGGGCTATACAATGAGCAGTTCTTC	CASNWASGLYNEQFF
TRBV5-6	.	TRBJ2-2	.	TGTGCCAGCAGCAGCTCGAGAGGGGACACCGGGGAGCTGTTTTTT	CASSSSRGDTGELFF
TRBV4-2	.	TRBJ2-3	.	TGTGCCAGCAGCCCCGGGACAAGAGACACAGATACGCAGTATTTT	CASSPGTRDTDTQYF
TRBV5-4	.	TRBJ1-1	.	TGTGCCAGCAGCTTGGAGTCAGTGAACACTGAAGCTTTCTTT	CASSLESVNTEAFF
TRBV28	.	TRBJ2-7	TRBD2	TGTGCCAGCAGGAAGTTGGGGGGGAGAGGGATTCGCGAGCAGTACTTC	CASRKLGGRGIREQYF
TRBV11-2	.	TRBJ2-7	TRBD2	TGTGCCAGCAGCTTAAATGCCGGTGGACTAGCGGAGACCTACGAGCAGTACTTC	CASSLNAGGLAETYEQYF
TRBV7-3	.	TRBJ2-6	.	TGTGCCAGCAGCCTGCTTCCCCCGGGACTGGGCTCTGGGGCCAACGTCCTGACTTTC	CASSLLPPGLGSGANVLTF
TRBV19	.	TRBJ2-7	TRBD1	TGTGCCAGTAGTCCGACAGGGGGGTTCTACGAGCAGTACTTC	CASSPTGGFYEQYF
TRBV11-2	.	TRBJ1-1	TRBD1	TGTGCCAGCAGCACCCCGCGACAGGGGGTCACTGAAGCTTTCTTT	CASSTPRQGVTEAFF
TRBV5-1	.	TRBJ1-6	.	TGCGCCAGCAGCTTGCGTCCAGGCAGCTCCTATAATTCACCCCTCCACTTT	CASSLRPGSSYNSPLHF
TRBV12-5	.	TRBJ2-1	.	TGTGCTAGTGGGCAGATGTCTGAGCAGTTCTTC	CASGQMSEQFF
TRBV28	.	TRBJ1-5	.	TGTGCCAGCACCGCTGAGGAGGGACGCAGGAATCAGCCCCAGCATTTT	CASTAEEGRRNQPQHF
TRBV6-2/TRBV6-3	.	TRBJ2-1	.	TGTGCCAGCAGTGCCCTGGTTGCCCTCATACGAAATGAGCAGTTCTTC	CASSALVALIRNEQFF
TRBV7-3	.	TRBJ2-7	.	TGTGCCAGCAGCTTAACTGCCGGATCCGGCGAGCAGTACTTC	CASSLTAGSGEQYF
TRBV6-2/TRBV6-3	.	TRBJ2-2	.	TGTGCCAGCAGTCCCTGGGTCTTGCCCACCGGGGAGCTGTTTTTT	CASSPWVLPTGELFF
TRBV24-1	.	TRBJ2-1	.	TGTGCCACCAGTGATACCGGGACCCCTCTCGGCAATGAGCAGTTCTTC	CATSDTGTPLGNEQFF
TRBV18	.	TRBJ2-7	.	TGTGCCAGCTCACCAAATCCCTCCTACGAGCAGTACTTC	CASSPNPSYEQYF
TRBV6-2/TRBV6-3	.	TRBJ1-1	.	.	CASSYPERGHFGEAFF
TRBV4-2	.	TRBJ2-5	.	TGTGCCAGCAGCCAAGATCTTGGGGGAGAGGGGAAGGAGACCCAGTACTTC	CASSQDLGGEGKETQYF
TRBV6-5	.	TRBJ1-5	TRBD1	TGTGCCAGCAGACTGGACAGGGATGGCAATCAGCCCCAGCATTTT	CASRLDRDGNQPQHF
TRBV28	.	TRBJ2-1	.	TGTGCCAGCAGTTTGGTAAATGAGCAGTTCTTC	CASSLVNEQFF